A single sample gave rise to the 10 T cell receptor beta chains below, sequenced in a study of identical twins. In TCRdb, the 5' RACE reads were re-called with MiXCR into one record per CDR3 protein. The profile shows 400,000 to 550,000 distinct CDR3 sequences, roughly 24% of them singletons. This same sample was also part of a study on T cells expressing NK-cell markers.

Sequencing input: CD4+ T cells sorted from blood. These receptors originate from a woman between 18 and 30 years old in good health.

Points on this clonotype: The junction departs from germline at one end; a sequencing error may be responsible. The chain is built from TRBV7-8 and TRBJ1-3; 9 bases match TRBD1. CDR1 is SGHVS, CDR2 FQNEAQ, per germline. The CDR3 has 15 amino acids. CDR3 sequence reads: CASSLGDRDLNTTYF. The CDR3 DNA is TGTGCCAGCAGCTTAGGGGACAGGGATTTAAACACCACATATTTT. Full variable domain (rest looked up from reference TRBV7-8 and TRBJ1-3): GAGVSQSPRYKVAKRGQDVALRCDPISGHVSLFWYQQALGQGPEFLTYFQNEAQLDKSGLPSDRFFAERPEGSVSTLKIQRTQQEDSAVYLCASSLGDRDLNTTYFGEGSWLTVV.

A single count supports this clonotype. CDR3 sequence: CASSLDLGGNTEAFF. CDR3 nucleotide sequence: TGTGCCAGCAGCTTAGATCTCGGCGGGAACACTGAAGCTTTCTTT. This chain joins TRBV11-3 and TRBJ1-1; D remains ambiguous. V shed 0 bases and J shed 1 base, with 9 bases lying between them. The CDR3 is 15 amino acids. Looked up from germline, CDR1 is SGHNT and CDR2 is YENEEA.

This clonotype has more than one count but fewer than ten. CDR3 region: CSVGDSWSSYEQYF. CDR3 in DNA: TGCAGCGTAGGGGACAGTTGGAGCTCCTACGAGCAGTACTTC. The chain uses TRBV29-1 and TRBJ2-7; 7 bases are shared with TRBD1. The CDR3 totals 14 residues. V shed 6 bases, J shed 0 bases, and the junction held 8 bases outside the gene matches. The germline V gene encodes CDR1 SQVTM and CDR2 ANQGSEA.

The chain couples TRBV6-5 to TRBJ2-7, with D perhaps TRBD1 (5 bases). With 2 bases removed from V and 4 bases from J, the gap between germline ends came to 12 bases. The V gene's germline CDR1 is MNHEY and CDR2 SVGAGI. The CDR3 loop spans 14 amino acids. The CDR3 bases are TGTGCCAGCAGTTACCGGCAGGGTGGGTACGAGCAGTACTTC. Its translation: CASSYRQGGYEQYF.

The V call is TRBV6-5, the J call TRBJ2-5; TRBD2 matches 8 bases. This CDR3 is 16 amino acids long. V shed 2 bases and J 2 bases; nucleotides not matched to a gene: 7. Germline CDR1 and CDR2: MNHEY and SVGAGI. The CDR3 is CASSYVRSSGQETQYF. In nucleotides, the CDR3 is TGTGCCAGCAGTTACGTCCGGTCTAGCGGGCAAGAGACCCAGTACTTC.

This clonotype was seen once. The CDR3 nucleotides read TGTGCCACCAGCACCAGGGAATTAGGAAACACCATATATTTT. Its protein product is CATSTRELGNTIYF. The chain recombines TRBV15 with TRBJ1-3, with D tentatively TRBD1 (5 bases). The V gene's germline CDR1 is LNHNV and CDR2 YYDKDF (reference sequence). The CDR3 is made up of 14 amino acids. The V end lost 4 bases, the J end lost 4 bases, and 11 bases lay between the germline ends.

V gene TRBV12-3 or TRBV12-4 combines with J gene TRBJ1-2, with D possibly TRBD1 on 5 matching bases. The CDR3 has 13 residues. Trimming took 6 bases from V and 4 from J, leaving 12 bases between them. The CDR3 nucleotides read TGTGCCAGCAGGACTACAGGTGGCTATGGCTACACCTTC. It yields the protein CASRTTGGYGYTF.

V gene TRBV3-1 combines with J gene TRBJ2-2; no clear D gene. Germline values: CDR1 LGHDT, CDR2 YNNKEL (reference sequence). Trimming removed 1 base at V and 5 bases at J, with 5 bases between. CDR3 size: 13 residues. CDR3 sequence: CASSQGRTGELFF. The CDR3 DNA reads as TGTGCCAGCAGCCAAGGACGAACCGGGGAGCTGTTTTTT.

This clonotype was seen only once. The chain has TRBV19 and TRBJ1-6; D ambiguous. Trimming stripped 5 bases from V and 6 bases from J, with 14 bases between. The V gene's germline CDR1 is LNHDA and CDR2 SQIVND (reference sequence). This CDR3 is built from 15 residues. CDR3 protein: CASSPFSGSNSPLHF. For the CDR3, the DNA is TGTGCCAGTAGTCCGTTCTCTGGATCTAATTCACCCCTCCACTTT.

The chain combines TRBV5-1 with TRBJ2-6; D not resolved. Germline V CDR1 and CDR2: SGHRS, YFSETQ. The CDR3 has 18 residues. Trimming left V 0 bases short and J 0 bases short, with 13 bases between. The CDR3 here is CASSLASNKDSGANVLTF. The CDR3 nucleotides read TGCGCCAGCAGCTTGGCATCAAACAAAGACTCTGGGGCCAACGTCCTGACTTTC.